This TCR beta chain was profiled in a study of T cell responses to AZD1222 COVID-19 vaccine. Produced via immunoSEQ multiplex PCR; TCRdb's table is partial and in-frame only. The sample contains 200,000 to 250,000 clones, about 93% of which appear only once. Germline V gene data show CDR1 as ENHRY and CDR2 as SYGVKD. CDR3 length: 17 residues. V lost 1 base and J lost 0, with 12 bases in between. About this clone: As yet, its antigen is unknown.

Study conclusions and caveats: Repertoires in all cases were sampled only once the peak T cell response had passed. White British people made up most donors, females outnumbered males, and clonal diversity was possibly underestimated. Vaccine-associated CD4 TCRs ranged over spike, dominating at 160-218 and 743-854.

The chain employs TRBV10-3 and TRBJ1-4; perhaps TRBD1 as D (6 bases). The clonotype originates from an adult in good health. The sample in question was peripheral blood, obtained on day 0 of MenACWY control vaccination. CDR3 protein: CAISEYNRVATNEKLFF. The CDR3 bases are TGTGCCATCAGTGAGTACAACAGGGTGGCAACTAATGAAAAACTGTTTTTT.